The following is a T cell receptor (beta chain) sequence with its context. What it binds is not known. This sample stems from a study of OX40 agonist ivuxolimab in advanced cancers. Overall study context: Treatment received earlier with anti-PD-1, anti-PD-L1 or anti-CTLA-4 agents was allowed, and approximately 40% had some. Findings and limits, study-wide: Average numbers of expanded clones were greater in CD8+ T cells than in CD4+.

Some clones are missing from TCRdb's copy, which holds only in-frame ones; the method was immunoSEQ multiplex PCR. The sample includes 30,000 to 35,000 clones, about three quarters of them seen just once. V was shortened by 2 bases and J by 4 bases, with 5 bases between the two germline ends. The CDR3 is 12 residues long. Germline V CDR1 and CDR2: SGHDT, YYEEEE. The chain combines TRBV5-6 with TRBJ2-3; D gene ambiguous. This clonotype was sampled from an adult with an advanced solid tumor such as melanoma, head and neck, liver or kidney cancer. This material consisted of CD4+ or CD8+ T cells sorted from blood, taken in a trial of the OX40 agonist ivuxolimab. The CDR3 DNA follows: TGTGCCAGCAGCTTTAGGGCAGATACGCAGTATTTT. This codes for CASSFRADTQYF. The whole variable domain, remainder taken from reference TRBV5-6 and TRBJ2-3, is DAGVTQSPTHLIKTRGQQVTLRCSPKSGHDTVSWYQQALGQGPQFIFQYYEEEERQRGNFPDRFSGHQFPNYSSELNVNALLLGDSALYLCASSFRADTQYFGPGTRLTVL.